The 27 T cell receptor beta chains below come from one sample, sequenced in a study of T cell responses to AZD1222 COVID-19 vaccine. The repertoire was sequenced with immunoSEQ multiplex PCR; TCRdb's copy has only in-frame clones and lacks some. The table includes 85,000 to 130,000 clones, 88% detected once. Here the sequenced sample was peripheral blood, taken on day 0 of AZD1222 vaccination. Receptor source: an adult in good health.

CDR3 bases: TGTGCCATCAGTGAGTCGGCAGGGCATAATTCACCCCTCCACTTT. It encodes CAISESAGHNSPLHF. The rearrangement joins TRBV10-3 to TRBJ1-6, with D perhaps matching TRBD1 (5 bases). There are 15 residues in the CDR3. Trimming took off 0 bases at V and 5 bases at J, with 8 bases between the two ends. Germline V lookup: CDR1 ENHRY, CDR2 SYGVKD.

The table lists this clone with a few counts. The rearrangement joins TRBV2 to TRBJ2-7, with a weak D call TRBD1 (7 bases). This CDR3 has 11 amino acids. CDR1 and CDR2 from the germline V gene are SNHLY and FYNNEI. With 6 bases removed from V and 11 bases from J, the gap between germline ends came to 14 bases. The CDR3 is CASSRRGLKYF. The DNA of the CDR3 is TGTGCCAGCAGCCGGAGGGGGCTTAAGTACTTC.

V is TRBV11-2 and J is TRBJ1-2, with 7 bases matching TRBD1. Germline CDR1 is SGHAT and CDR2 is FQNNGV. V lost 5 bases and J lost 0; bases outside the gene matches: 6. The CDR3 has 15 amino acids. CDR3 nucleotides: TGTGCCAGCAGCCGCGACAGGGATCCTAACTATGGCTACACCTTC. Translated: CASSRDRDPNYGYTF.

The gene calls are TRBV7-9 and TRBJ1-6; perhaps TRBD1 as D (6 bases). The CDR3 is 14 amino acids. Trimming left V 3 bases short and J 7 bases short, with 10 bases between. CDR1 SEHNR and CDR2 FQNEAQ come from the germline V gene (reference sequence). The DNA of the CDR3 is TGTGCCAGCAGCTTCACAGGGAACAATTCACCCCTCCACTTT. It translates to CASSFTGNNSPLHF.

The chain couples TRBV6-5 to TRBJ2-1; the D is unclear. V gave up 6 bases and J gave up 4 bases, with 13 bases separating them. The germline V gene has CDR1 MNHEY and CDR2 SVGAGI. The CDR3 extends over 14 amino acids. The CDR3 here is CASSPALGYNEQFF. The CDR3 bases are TGTGCCAGCAGCCCCGCTCTGGGTTACAATGAGCAGTTCTTC.

The CDR3 DNA is TGTGCCAGCAGCCCCGTGGGACTAGCGGGAGGGAAGGCCTACAATGAGCAGTTCTTC. Translating it yields CASSPVGLAGGKAYNEQFF. The rearrangement joins TRBV3-1 (or the pseudogene TRBV3-2) to TRBJ2-1; 16 bases line up with TRBD2. V lost 4 bases to trimming and J lost 2 bases; unmatched junction nucleotides: 8. CDR1 and CDR2 from the germline V gene are LGHDT and YNNKEL (reference sequence). CDR3 length equals 19 residues.

In this sample, this clone turned up once. The chain recombines TRBV5-1 with TRBJ2-7, with D maybe TRBD2 (5 bases). In germline, CDR1 is SGHRS, CDR2 YFSETQ. Trimming took 0 bases from V and 4 from J, leaving 11 bases between them. The length of the CDR3 is 14 residues. The CDR3, as DNA: TGCGCCAGCAGCTTGGGGCCGGGATCGTACGAGCAGTACTTC. Protein product: CASSLGPGSYEQYF. The full variable domain, its missing parts supplied by reference TRBV5-1 and TRBJ2-7, is KAGVTQTPRYLIKTRGQQVTLSCSPISGHRSVSWYQQTPGQGLQFLFEYFSETQRNKGNFPGRFSGRQFSNSRSEMNVSTLELGDSALYLCASSLGPGSYEQYFGPGTRLTVT.

The chain recombines TRBV29-1 with TRBJ2-7; the D gene is possibly TRBD2 (5 bases). The germline V gene has CDR1 SQVTM and CDR2 ANQGSEA. The CDR3 sequence is 13 residues long. With 7 bases removed from V and 4 bases from J, the gap between germline ends came to 17 bases. The CDR3 coding sequence is TGCAGCGGGCTTGGAGGTCCCACTTACGAGCAGTACTTC. Translation: CSGLGGPTYEQYF.

The gene calls are TRBV2 and TRBJ2-5; 12 bases agree with TRBD2. Germline V gene lookup returns CDR1 SNHLY and CDR2 FYNNEI. V gave up 5 bases and J gave up 7 bases; unmatched junction bases: 14. The CDR3 has 17 amino acids. CDR3 protein: CASSPNGLAGGPGTQYF. The CDR3 nucleotides are TGTGCCAGCAGTCCAAATGGGCTAGCGGGGGGGCCGGGGACCCAGTACTTC.

The chain carries TRBV18 and TRBJ1-1; D is ambiguous. Trimming took 3 bases from V and 1 from J, leaving 9 bases between them. The V gene's germline CDR1 is KGHSH and CDR2 LQKENI. The CDR3 is 14 residues long. CDR3 DNA: TGTGCCAGCTCACCCGCGGCCAGGAACACTGAAGCTTTCTTT. Translated: CASSPAARNTEAFF.

CDR3 bases: TGTGCCAGCAGCTTAGGGCCGTCCTACGAGCAGTACTTC. Protein product: CASSLGPSYEQYF. The chain employs TRBV7-9 and TRBJ2-7; D is unresolved. CDR3 length: 13 residues. Germline CDR1 SEHNR, CDR2 FQNEAQ (reference sequence). Trimming removed 1 base at V and 1 base at J, with 5 bases between.

CDR3: CASSSGTIGKEQFF. Here the CDR3 DNA reads TGTGCCAGCAGCTCCGGGACTATTGGCAAAGAGCAGTTCTTC. The genes are TRBV7-3 and TRBJ2-1; 7 bases map to TRBD2. Looked up from germline, CDR1 is SGHTA and CDR2 is FQGTGA. The length of the CDR3 is 14 residues. With V trimmed by 4 bases and J by 10 bases, 10 bases remained unmatched.

This clone was recorded once. DNA for the CDR3: TGTGCCAGCAGTGAGCCAGGGCCTGGGGGCTACACCTTC. It codes for CASSEPGPGGYTF. The chain couples TRBV28 to TRBJ1-2, with a tentative D call TRBD1 (5 bases). Germline V CDR1 and CDR2: MDHEN, SYDVKM. V lost 5 bases to trimming and J lost 8 bases, with 15 bases between them. The CDR3 is made up of 13 amino acids.

The chain is built from TRBV7-9 and TRBJ1-2, with D perhaps TRBD1 (6 bases). Trimming removed 6 bases at V and 4 bases at J, with 12 bases between. The germline CDR1 and CDR2 sequences are SEHNR and FQNEAQ (reference sequence). The CDR3 loop spans 13 amino acids. CDR3 DNA: TGTGCCAGCAGGAAGGACAGCTTCTATGGCTACACCTTC. This translates into CASRKDSFYGYTF.

This clone was observed a single time. Here the CDR3 reads CASSSDREGSGGYTF. The CDR3 coding sequence is TGTGCCAGCAGCAGTGACAGGGAAGGGAGCGGGGGCTACACCTTC. V usage is TRBV13 and J usage is TRBJ1-2, with TRBD1 identical over 7 bases. CDR1 and CDR2 (germline): PRHDT, FYEKMQ (reference sequence). Unmatched junction bases numbered 14, after V lost 5 bases and J lost 8 bases. This CDR3 region has 15 residues. Using reference TRBV13 and TRBJ1-2 for the parts outside the CDR3, the full variable domain is AAGVIQSPRHLIKEKRETATLKCYPIPRHDTVYWYQQGPGQDPQFLISFYEKMQSDKGSIPDRFSAQQFSDYHSELNMSSLELGDSALYFCASSSDREGSGGYTFGSGTRLTVV.

The rearrangement links TRBV28 to TRBJ2-7; no clear D gene. This CDR3 contains 11 residues. Germline CDR1 and CDR2: MDHEN and SYDVKM. V gave up 7 bases and J gave up 4 bases, with 8 bases separating them. The CDR3 DNA sequence: TGTGCCAGCACCTCACAATACGAGCAGTACTTC. Amino acids: CASTSQYEQYF.

The CDR3 reads CASSFWGGGGTFSNQPQHF. The CDR3 DNA reads TGTGCCAGCAGTTTTTGGGGGGGAGGCGGCACTTTTAGCAATCAGCCCCAGCATTTT. The chain combines TRBV28 with TRBJ1-5; tentatively, D is TRBD1 (5 bases). The germline gives CDR1 MDHEN, CDR2 SYDVKM. The CDR3 spans 19 residues. V was pared by 3 bases and J by 0 bases, with 21 bases between.

The chain links TRBV11-2 to TRBJ2-7; no clear D gene. CDR1 SGHAT and CDR2 FQNNGV come from the germline V gene. This CDR3 has 13 amino acids. Deletions cut 4 bases from V and 4 bases from J, with 11 bases between. The DNA of the CDR3 is TGTGCCAGCAGCTCCGACCGTGGTTACGAGCAGTACTTC. Amino acids: CASSSDRGYEQYF. The full variable domain, with the rest looked up from reference TRBV11-2 and TRBJ2-7, is EAGVAQSPRYKIIEKRQSVAFWCNPISGHATLYWYQQILGQGPKLLIQFQNNGVVDDSQLPKDRFSAERLKGVDSTLKIQPAKLEDSAVYLCASSSDRGYEQYFGPGTRLTVT.

This clone was counted between two and nine times. V and J are TRBV7-8 and TRBJ2-4; TRBD2 agrees at 7 bases. The CDR3 is 15 amino acids. V shed 5 bases and J 3 bases; nucleotides not matched to a gene: 7. The germline V gene has CDR1 SGHVS and CDR2 FQNEAQ. CDR3 region: CASSRAGEGKNIQYF. CDR3 in DNA: TGTGCCAGCAGCCGAGCTGGGGAGGGCAAAAACATTCAGTACTTC.

The chain couples TRBV20-1 to TRBJ2-7, with 8 nucleotides matching TRBD1. CDR1 DFQATT and CDR2 SNEGSKA come from the germline V gene (reference sequence). With 6 bases clipped from V and 8 bases from J, the junction kept 6 bases outside the gene matches. The CDR3 spans 11 residues. The CDR3 DNA reads TGCAGTGCGCCGGACAGGGAGAAGCAGTACTTC. Its translation is CSAPDREKQYF.

This clone was seen a few times. The CDR3 is CASSIPGFRASTDTQYF. The CDR3 coding sequence is TGTGCCAGCAGCATCCCGGGATTCAGGGCCAGCACAGATACGCAGTATTTT. V gene TRBV21-1 combines with J gene TRBJ2-3. TRBV21-1 is an annotated pseudogene. The CDR3 contains 17 residues.

The chain has TRBV4-3 and TRBJ2-1; possibly TRBD1 or TRBD2 for D (5 bases each). The CDR3 spans 15 residues. Germline CDR1 reads LGHNA; CDR2 reads YSLEER. The V end was cut by 1 base, the J end by 2 bases, with 9 bases between. The CDR3 sequence is CASSQARGPYNEQFF. The CDR3 nucleotides read TGCGCCAGCAGCCAAGCCCGGGGACCCTACAATGAGCAGTTCTTC.

The chain is built from TRBV9 and TRBJ2-5; 9 bases agree with TRBD2. The CDR3 runs to 15 residues. Trimming at V came to 0 bases and at J to 5 bases, leaving 5 bases not matched to a gene. The germline gives CDR1 SGDLS, CDR2 YYNGEE. CDR3 residues: CASSVGGGARETQYF. The CDR3, as DNA: TGTGCCAGCAGCGTAGGCGGGGGGGCCAGGGAGACCCAGTACTTC.

This sequence joins TRBV3-1 (or the pseudogene TRBV3-2) and TRBJ2-3, with D uncertain. The V and J ends lost 0 bases and 2 bases respectively, with 9 bases between them. This CDR3 spans 15 amino acids. The germline gives CDR1 LGHDT, CDR2 YNNKEL (reference sequence). This chain's CDR3 is CASSQEVDLTDTQYF. CDR3 DNA sequence: TGTGCCAGCAGCCAAGAGGTGGATCTCACAGATACGCAGTATTTT.

The V and J genes are TRBV27 and TRBJ2-1, with TRBD1 matching 8 bases. V shed 7 bases and J 5 bases; nucleotides not matched to a gene: 25. The CDR3 spans 20 residues. Germline V CDR1 and CDR2: MNHEY, SMNVEV (reference sequence). The DNA for the CDR3 is TGTGCCAGCACCCGGCCGCAGGACAGGGCGGAGCCCAAAGATCACAATGAGCAGTTCTTC. Its translation: CASTRPQDRAEPKDHNEQFF.

V and J are TRBV28 and TRBJ1-2; the match to TRBD1 covers 8 bases. After removal of 3 bases from V and 8 bases from J, the junction contained 11 bases not matched to a gene. The CDR3 has 15 amino acids. Looked up from germline, CDR1 is MDHEN and CDR2 is SYDVKM. The CDR3 bases are TGTGCCAGCAGTTTGGTACAGGGGGGTTGGGGCGGCTACACCTTC. It yields the protein CASSLVQGGWGGYTF.

The rearrangement joins TRBV19 to TRBJ2-4; no definite D call. This CDR3 is 17 amino acids long. Germline values: CDR1 LNHDA, CDR2 SQIVND (reference sequence). V was pared by 4 bases and J by 0 bases, with 16 bases between. The CDR3 spells CASSTPPGALAKNIQYF. DNA for the CDR3: TGTGCCAGTAGTACACCCCCGGGTGCCCTAGCCAAAAACATTCAGTACTTC. Variable domain in full (rest from reference TRBV19 and TRBJ2-4): DGGITQSPKYLFRKEGQNVTLSCEQNLNHDAMYWYRQDPGQGLRLIYYSQIVNDFQKGDIAEGYSVSREKKESFPLTVTSAQKNPTAFYLCASSTPPGALAKNIQYFGAGTRLSVL.